This passage covers 28 T cell receptor beta chains from one sample sequenced in a study of T cell responses to AZD1222 COVID-19 vaccine. The data were produced by immunoSEQ multiplex PCR, yet TCRdb's version contains in-frame clones alone and is incomplete. This table has roughly 200,000 clones, around 93% appearing once. Here the sequenced sample was peripheral blood, taken 28 days after the second dose of the MenACWY control vaccine. The source is an adult who received the MenACWY meningococcal vaccine as a control.

This sequence joins TRBV18 and TRBJ1-6; the D gene is possibly TRBD1 (5 bases). CDR1 KGHSH and CDR2 LQKENI come from the germline V gene. The length of the CDR3 is 13 residues. Trimming shortened V by 6 bases and J by 8 bases, and 11 bases separated the two germline ends. The CDR3 sequence: CASSRATDSPLHF. The CDR3 DNA reads TGTGCCAGCTCGCGGGCGACAGATTCACCCCTCCACTTT. The whole variable domain, filled in from reference TRBV18 and TRBJ1-6, reads NAGVMQNPRHLVRRRGQEARLRCSPMKGHSHVYWYRQLPEEGLKFMVYLQKENIIDESGMPKERFSAEFPKEGPSILRIQQVVRGDSAAYFCASSRATDSPLHFGNGTRLTVT.

Turning to this clone: Other DNA sequences within the sample encode an identical CDR3. The chain joins TRBV7-2 to TRBJ1-4; D uncertain. CDR1 is SGHTA, CDR2 FQGNSA, per germline. The CDR3 has 13 residues. Trimming took off 5 bases at V and 2 bases at J, with 6 bases between the two ends. CDR3 DNA sequence: TGTGCCAGCAGCCCCCGCACTAATGAAAAACTGTTTTTT. Translating it yields CASSPRTNEKLFF.

The chain links TRBV30 to TRBJ1-6, with unresolved D. V was shortened by 0 bases and J by 16 bases, with 10 bases between the two germline ends. Germline CDR1 reads GTSNPN; CDR2 reads SVGIG (reference sequence). This CDR3 spans 11 amino acids. CDR3 sequence: CAWSVLGQLHF. Written as DNA, the CDR3 is TGTGCCTGGAGTGTACTGGGCCAACTCCACTTT.

V gene TRBV28 combines with J gene TRBJ1-2, with 10 bases identical to TRBD1. Germline trimming cut 7 bases from V and 4 bases from J; bases unmatched to any gene: 12. Germline assignment: CDR1 MDHEN and CDR2 SYDVKM. The CDR3 is made up of 16 amino acids. Written as DNA, the CDR3 is TGTGCCAGCATTTCCGGGACAGGGGCCGGTGGCTATGGCTACACCTTC. Its protein product is CASISGTGAGGYGYTF.

This clone was seen a few times. The J gene is TRBJ1-6, the V gene TRBV4-1, with 9 bases identical to TRBD1. From germline, CDR1 is MGHRA and CDR2 YSYEKL. This CDR3 is built from 17 residues. With V trimmed by 0 bases and J by 9 bases, 9 bases remained unmatched. CDR3 sequence reads: CASSQDRPGQGTSPLHF. CDR3 in DNA: TGCGCCAGCAGCCAAGATCGACCGGGACAGGGAACTTCACCCCTCCACTTT.

V and J are TRBV10-1 and TRBJ1-6, with D uncertain. Trimming removed 4 bases from V and 7 bases from J, with 20 bases in between. The CDR3 has 17 residues. Per germline, CDR1 WNHNN and CDR2 SYGVQD (reference sequence). This chain's CDR3 is CASSGAGPTRANSPLHF. CDR3 nucleotides: TGCGCCAGCAGTGGAGCGGGCCCTACCCGAGCAAATTCACCCCTCCACTTT.

V usage is TRBV28 and J usage is TRBJ1-1; D possibly corresponds to TRBD1 (6 bases). V was pared by 8 bases and J by 0 bases, with 16 bases between. The germline V gene has CDR1 MDHEN and CDR2 SYDVKM. The CDR3 totals 15 residues. The CDR3 protein is CASCRAGALNTEAFF. The CDR3 region has the DNA TGTGCCAGCTGCCGGGCGGGGGCTCTGAACACTGAAGCTTTCTTT. The entire variable domain, with the rest obtained from reference TRBV28 and TRBJ1-1, is as follows: DVKVTQSSRYLVKRTGEKVFLECVQDMDHENMFWYRQDPGLGLRLIYFSYDVKMKEKGDIPEGYSVSREKKERFSLILESASTNQTSMYLCASCRAGALNTEAFFGQGTRLTVV.

This chain links TRBV18 with TRBJ1-2; D might be TRBD1 (5 bases). The CDR3 runs to 15 residues. V was cut by 2 bases and J by 3 bases, with 13 bases left in between. Per germline, CDR1 KGHSH and CDR2 LQKENI. The CDR3 nucleotides are TGTGCCAGCTCACCAAGGCAGGGAGGGGACTATGGCTACACCTTC. It encodes CASSPRQGGDYGYTF.

The V and J genes are TRBV2 and TRBJ2-3; TRBD2 aligns across 7 bases. The CDR3 totals 16 residues. After removal of 3 bases from V and 1 base from J, the junction contained 7 bases not matched to a gene. Germline V lookup: CDR1 SNHLY, CDR2 FYNNEI. CDR3 residues: CASSDRRGSRTDTQYF. In DNA, the CDR3 is TGTGCCAGCAGTGATCGGCGGGGGTCACGCACAGATACGCAGTATTTT.

The chain joins TRBV11-2 to TRBJ1-4; no reliable D call. CDR1 and CDR2 from the germline V gene are SGHAT and FQNNGV. V was clipped by 4 bases and J by 5 bases, with 8 bases between them. CDR3 length: 13 residues. The CDR3 spells CASSSGSNEKLFF. CDR3 sequence (DNA): TGTGCCAGCAGCTCAGGTTCCAATGAAAAACTGTTTTTT.

This clone was seen once. The chain carries TRBV3-1 (or the pseudogene TRBV3-2) and TRBJ1-2; D perhaps matches TRBD1 (5 bases). Germline CDR1 reads LGHDT; CDR2 reads YNNKEL (reference sequence). The CDR3 totals 16 residues. The V gene lost 1 base and the J gene lost 5 bases, with 17 bases spanning the gap. CDR3 amino acids: CASSQVVGRGKYGYTF. CDR3 DNA sequence: TGTGCCAGCAGCCAAGTGGTGGGTCGGGGGAAATATGGCTACACCTTC.

The V gene is TRBV15, the J gene TRBJ1-6; D possibly corresponds to TRBD1 (5 bases). This CDR3 region has 14 residues. Trimming removed 0 bases from V and 9 bases from J, with 9 bases in between. Per the germline V gene, CDR1 is LNHNV and CDR2 is YYDKDF (reference sequence). Written as DNA, the CDR3 is TGTGCCACCAGCAGAGACAGGGCGGGTTCACCCCTCCACTTT. This encodes CATSRDRAGSPLHF.

The rearrangement uses TRBV4-1 and TRBJ1-6; a possible D gene is TRBD1 (6 bases). The germline V gene has CDR1 MGHRA and CDR2 YSYEKL. V was clipped by 1 base and J by 0 bases, with 16 bases between them. CDR3 length equals 19 residues. CDR3 protein: CASSQAQDSANSYNSPLHF. The CDR3 DNA is TGCGCCAGCAGCCAAGCCCAGGACAGCGCAAACTCCTATAATTCACCCCTCCACTTT.

Only one count was recorded for this clone. The chain has TRBV19 and TRBJ1-4; 8 nucleotides agree with TRBD1. Germline V gene data show CDR1 as LNHDA and CDR2 as SQIVND (reference sequence). Unmatched junction bases numbered 4, after V lost 3 bases and J lost 4 bases. The CDR3 runs to 15 residues. In DNA form, the CDR3 reads TGTGCCAGTAGTATTCGAGGACAGGGTAATGAAAAACTGTTTTTT. It codes for CASSIRGQGNEKLFF.

The gene calls are TRBV5-7 and TRBJ1-2; possibly TRBD1 for D (6 bases). TRBV5-7 is noted as an ORF with a role that remains uncertain. The V end was cut by 4 bases, the J end by 5 bases, with 15 bases between. The CDR3 consists of 14 residues. The CDR3 loop is CASSPAGQLYGYTF. In nucleotides, the CDR3 is TGTGCCAGCAGCCCCGCTGGACAGTTATATGGCTACACCTTC.

In DNA, the CDR3 is TGTGCCAGCAGCTTCCCCCCACCCTACGAGCAGTACTTC. It specifies CASSFPPPYEQYF. V and J are TRBV7-9 and TRBJ2-7, with D unresolved. Looked up from germline, CDR1 is SEHNR and CDR2 is FQNEAQ (reference sequence). The CDR3 sequence is 13 residues long. Trimming left V 3 bases short and J 2 bases short, with 8 bases between. Filled out from reference TRBV7-9 and TRBJ2-7, the complete variable domain reads DTGVSQNPRHKITKRGQNVTFRCDPISEHNRLYWYRQTLGQGPEFLTYFQNEAQLEKSRLLSDRFSAERPKGSFSTLEIQRTEQGDSAMYLCASSFPPPYEQYFGPGTRLTVT.

A remark on this clone: One end of the junction fails to match germline, which may point to a read error. CDR3 in amino acids: CASSPGQGYEQYF. The CDR3 coding sequence is TGTGCTAGCAGCCCAGGACAGGGTTACGAGCAGTACTTC. This chain uses TRBV7-7 with TRBJ2-7, with TRBD1 matching over 8 bases. The length of the CDR3 is 13 residues. Germline assignment: CDR1 SSHAT and CDR2 FNYEAQ (reference sequence). Full variable domain (missing parts from reference TRBV7-7 and TRBJ2-7): GAGVSQSPRYKVTKRGQDVTLRCDPISSHATLYWYQQALGQGPEFLTYFNYEAQPDKSGLPSDRFSAERPEGSISTLTIQRTEQRDSAMYRCASSPGQGYEQYFGPGTRLTVT.

The V call is TRBV2, the J call TRBJ2-7; 8 bases map to TRBD2. Germline V CDR1 and CDR2: SNHLY, FYNNEI. J was trimmed by 2 bases and V by 9 bases; bases with no gene match: 12. The CDR3 consists of 15 residues. The CDR3 DNA sequence: TGTGCCAGTAGAAAAGAAGCGGGAGATACCTACGAGCAGTACTTC. The encoded protein is CASRKEAGDTYEQYF.

J is TRBJ2-3 and V is TRBV6-5; 9 bases agree with TRBD2. Trimming removed 7 bases from V and 3 bases from J; junction bases left unmatched: 8. Germline V gene lookup returns CDR1 MNHEY and CDR2 SVGAGI. The CDR3 consists of 15 residues. The CDR3 bases are TGTGCCAGCAAATTCCAAGCGGGGGGAACAGATACGCAGTATTTT. Protein: CASKFQAGGTDTQYF.

V and J are TRBV5-6 and TRBJ2-4, with TRBD1 identical over 7 bases. V trimming: 0 bases; J trimming: 0 bases; junction bases outside the gene matches: 9. From germline, CDR1 is SGHDT and CDR2 YYEEEE. The CDR3 is made up of 18 amino acids. CDR3: CASSLGTGSVLAKNIQYF. In DNA form, the CDR3 reads TGTGCCAGCAGCTTGGGGACAGGCAGTGTCCTAGCCAAAAACATTCAGTACTTC.

The rearrangement joins TRBV29-1 to TRBJ1-2, with D maybe TRBD1 (5 bases). Trimming stripped 3 bases from V and 4 bases from J, with 18 bases between. Germline V lookup: CDR1 SQVTM, CDR2 ANQGSEA. This CDR3 spans 15 amino acids. The CDR3 DNA is TGCAGCGTTGAGGACAAGGGGAGGTTTGGCTATGGCTACACCTTC. Residues: CSVEDKGRFGYGYTF.

The chain is built from TRBV7-9 and TRBJ1-3, with D hard to call. With 6 bases removed from V and 2 bases from J, the gap between germline ends came to 8 bases. The CDR3 spans 13 residues. From germline, CDR1 is SEHNR and CDR2 FQNEAQ (reference sequence). CDR3 bases: TGTGCCAGCAGTCAGTCCCCTGGAAACACCATATATTTT. It specifies CASSQSPGNTIYF.

The V and J genes are TRBV6-6 and TRBJ2-7; 9 bases match TRBD2. CDR1 and CDR2 (germline): MNHNY, SVGAGI (reference sequence). V was clipped by 5 bases and J by 2 bases; unmatched bases: 4. The CDR3 is made up of 14 amino acids. The CDR3 region is CASSDSGGPYEQYF. CDR3 DNA: TGTGCCAGCAGTGATAGCGGGGGCCCCTACGAGCAGTACTTC.

The chain joins TRBV4-2 to TRBJ1-2; 10 bases align to TRBD1. The CDR3 has 16 residues. Germline-derived CDR1 and CDR2 are LGHNA and YNFKEQ. The trim removed 1 base at V and 6 bases at J, leaving 8 bases unmatched. The CDR3 DNA follows: TGTGCCAGCAGCCAAGTTTCGGGACAGGGGTTCGATGGCTACACCTTC. This codes for CASSQVSGQGFDGYTF.

This clone was recorded only once. The chain employs TRBV5-1 and TRBJ1-5; no definite D call. The CDR3 covers 15 residues. Germline V gene lookup returns CDR1 SGHRS and CDR2 YFSETQ. Trimming cost V 4 bases and J 8 bases, with 19 bases left between them. The CDR3 here is CASSPSGPISEPQHF. CDR3 sequence (DNA): TGCGCCAGCAGCCCTAGCGGACCGATCTCAGAGCCCCAGCATTTT.

J is TRBJ1-5 and V is TRBV6-6; TRBD1 matches at 8 bases. The CDR3 has 17 residues. Germline V CDR1 and CDR2: MNHNY, SVGAGI (reference sequence). The V segment lost 5 bases and the J segment 0 bases; nucleotides outside the gene matches: 9. The CDR3 nucleotides read TGTGCCAGCAGTCCCGGACAGGGCAGATATAGCAATCAGCCCCAGCATTTT. Translating it yields CASSPGQGRYSNQPQHF.

As to this clone: Other DNA sequences in this sample translate to the same CDR3. V is TRBV19 and J is TRBJ1-5; 10 bases are a match to TRBD1. The CDR3 extends over 13 amino acids. CDR1 and CDR2 (germline): LNHDA, SQIVND (reference sequence). After removal of 4 bases from V and 7 bases from J, the junction contained 1 base not matched to a gene. Written as DNA, the CDR3 is TGTGCCAGTAGTAGGACAGGGGGACAGCCCCAGCATTTT. This gives the protein CASSRTGGQPQHF.

The chain links TRBV7-9 to TRBJ2-1; D might be TRBD1 (7 bases). CDR1 and CDR2 (germline): SEHNR, FQNEAQ (reference sequence). The V gene lost 5 bases and the J gene lost 10 bases, with 15 bases spanning the gap. CDR3 size: 13 residues. This CDR3 reads CASSQNQGGEQFF. CDR3 DNA sequence: TGTGCCAGCAGCCAGAACCAGGGGGGCGAGCAGTTCTTC. The full variable domain, its missing parts supplied by reference TRBV7-9 and TRBJ2-1, is DTGVSQNPRHKITKRGQNVTFRCDPISEHNRLYWYRQTLGQGPEFLTYFQNEAQLEKSRLLSDRFSAERPKGSFSTLEIQRTEQGDSAMYLCASSQNQGGEQFFGPGTRLTVL.